These 22 T cell receptor beta chains share one sample of origin, sequenced in a study of T cells in Graves' hyperthyroidism and ophthalmopathy. There were TCR beta CDR3 regions amplified from RNA transcripts. TCR CDR3 underwent first-round RT-PCR with the HTBI primer set. MiXCR was run by TCRdb on the multiplex PCR reads, yielding one entry per CDR3 protein. The sample has about 320,000 distinct CDR3 sequences, about 15% seen once. The sequenced material came from blood. These receptors all come from a man younger than 45 with Graves' hyperthyroidism.

This clonotype was picked up many times. The chain combines TRBV9 with TRBJ2-5; tentative D call: TRBD2 (6 bases). V lost 6 bases and J lost 2, with 17 bases in between. The CDR3 spans 15 residues. Germline V gives CDR1 SGDLS, CDR2 YYNGEE. CDR3 region: CASNPRGGSQETQYF. CDR3 sequence (DNA): TGTGCCAGCAACCCTCGTGGAGGGAGTCAAGAGACCCAGTACTTC.

This clonotype has ten or more counts. The genes are TRBV20-1 and TRBJ2-3, with D hard to call. This CDR3 comprises 15 residues. Germline CDR1 and CDR2: DFQATT and SNEGSKA (reference sequence). Trimming pared 1 base from V and 1 base from J, leaving 12 bases between. CDR3 DNA: TGCAGTGCTAGAGTCTTCGATCGCGGCACAGATACGCAGTATTTT. Translation gives CSARVFDRGTDTQYF.

This clonotype appeared many times. V and J are TRBV27 and TRBJ2-7; the match to TRBD2 covers 7 bases. The CDR3 is 15 residues long. The V gene end was trimmed by 1 base and the J gene end by 7 bases; junction bases not matched to a gene: 10. Germline V lookup: CDR1 MNHEY, CDR2 SMNVEV (reference sequence). The CDR3 nucleotides read TGTGCCAGCAGTTTATGGCCTAGCGGCGGCGGGGAGCAGTACTTC. It codes for CASSLWPSGGGEQYF.

The chain combines TRBV2 with TRBJ2-1; 7 bases are shared with TRBD1. The V gene's germline CDR1 is SNHLY and CDR2 FYNNEI. The CDR3 covers 15 residues. V trimming: 6 bases; J trimming: 6 bases; junction bases outside the gene matches: 11. This CDR3 reads CASRDRTGALNEQFF. The CDR3 DNA follows: TGTGCCAGCAGGGACAGGACTGGCGCCCTCAATGAGCAGTTCTTC.

This clonotype was seen repeatedly, ten times or more. The rearrangement joins TRBV28 to TRBJ1-5, with D possibly TRBD1 on 5 matching bases. V lost 3 bases and J lost 7, with 13 bases in between. The CDR3 sequence is 14 residues long. The germline gives CDR1 MDHEN, CDR2 SYDVKM. The chain's CDR3 is CASSFRGAGQPQHF. The CDR3 coding sequence is TGTGCCAGCAGTTTTCGCGGGGCAGGGCAGCCCCAGCATTTT.

This clonotype occurred a few times. CDR3 sequence: CSARDKTGTKLKLFF. DNA of the CDR3: TGCAGTGCTAGAGATAAAACCGGGACTAAACTTAAACTGTTTTTT. This sequence joins TRBV20-1 and TRBJ1-4, with a possible D match to TRBD1 (5 bases). Germline V lookup: CDR1 DFQATT, CDR2 SNEGSKA (reference sequence). Trimming stripped 0 bases from V and 11 bases from J, with 19 bases between. This CDR3 has 15 amino acids.

The chain employs TRBV11-2 and TRBJ2-1, with a possible D match to TRBD2 (7 bases). This CDR3 has 16 residues. The V end lost 5 bases, the J end lost 7 bases, and 21 bases lay between the germline ends. Germline V CDR1 and CDR2: SGHAT, FQNNGV. In DNA, the CDR3 is TGTGCCAGCAGCAGGGGGGGGGGGGGGGGTTTAAATGAGCAGTTCTTC. This translates into CASSRGGGGGLNEQFF.

This clonotype was observed many times. The chain joins TRBV29-1 to TRBJ1-2, with D maybe TRBD1 (6 bases). V was pared by 4 bases and J by 1 base, with 10 bases between. Germline assignment: CDR1 SQVTM and CDR2 ANQGSEA. This CDR3 contains 13 residues. The CDR3 reads CSVGGQRNYGYTF. As DNA, the CDR3 is TGCAGCGTTGGGGGACAACGTAACTATGGCTACACCTTC.

This clonotype was picked up many times. The chain recombines TRBV6-6 with TRBJ2-1; D is undetermined. Germline-derived CDR1 and CDR2 are MNHNY and SVGAGI (reference sequence). The V gene lost 0 bases and the J gene lost 10 bases, with 4 bases spanning the gap. This CDR3 has 11 residues. CDR3: CASSYSGEQFF. The DNA for the CDR3 is TGTGCCAGCAGTTACTCAGGGGAGCAGTTCTTC.

This clonotype was counted ten times or more. The V call is TRBV28, the J call TRBJ2-4; D is possibly TRBD2 (6 bases). The CDR3 is 13 amino acids. From germline, CDR1 is MDHEN and CDR2 SYDVKM. V lost 11 bases, J lost 6 bases, and 17 bases lay in between. The CDR3 DNA reads as TGTGCCGTAGGGGAGGCTAGACTAAACATTCAGTACTTC. It encodes CAVGEARLNIQYF.

This clonotype showed up just a few times. The genes are TRBV3-1 and TRBJ1-6; D not resolved. Germline V CDR1 and CDR2: LGHDT, YNNKEL (reference sequence). The CDR3 runs to 16 residues. The V and J ends lost 1 base and 4 bases respectively, with 11 bases between them. CDR3 in DNA: TGTGCCAGCAGCCAAGTCGGGATATCTTATAATTCACCCCTCCACTTT. Translated: CASSQVGISYNSPLHF.

This clonotype was detected ten times or more. The chain combines TRBV7-2 with TRBJ2-1; 7 nucleotides agree with TRBD2. J gave up 2 bases and V 1 base, and 2 bases lay outside the gene matches. The germline V gene encodes CDR1 SGHTA and CDR2 FQGNSA. The CDR3 sequence is 15 residues long. This CDR3 is CASSLDGRPYNEQFF. The CDR3 coding sequence is TGTGCCAGCAGCTTAGACGGGAGGCCCTACAATGAGCAGTTCTTC.

The rearrangement uses TRBV3-1 and TRBJ2-3, with 9 bases identical to TRBD2. The CDR3 is 15 amino acids. Germline loops: CDR1 LGHDT, CDR2 YNNKEL (reference sequence). J gave up 7 bases and V 4 bases, and 9 bases lay outside the gene matches. The CDR3 protein is CASSPQTSGSYTQYF. The CDR3 coding sequence is TGTGCCAGCAGCCCCCAGACTAGCGGATCCTATACGCAGTATTTT.

The chain is built from TRBV6-2 or TRBV6-3 and TRBJ2-2; TRBD2 matches at 11 bases. The CDR3 sequence is 15 residues long. Trimming at V came to 11 bases and at J to 8 bases, leaving 13 bases not matched to a gene. Germline assignment: CDR1 MNHEY and CDR2 SVGEGT. Here the CDR3 reads CAGRSGRALPGELFF. CDR3 sequence (DNA): TGTGCCGGACGTAGCGGGAGGGCCTTACCGGGGGAGCTGTTTTTT.

This clonotype was observed a few times. This chain connects TRBV14 to TRBJ2-1, with 7 bases matching TRBD2. With 0 bases clipped from V and 8 bases from J, the junction kept 7 bases outside the gene matches. The CDR3 is 15 amino acids. The germline gives CDR1 SGHDN, CDR2 FVKESK. The CDR3 DNA follows: TGTGCCAGCAGCCAAGAGGGGGGGGGATTCTATGAGCAGTTCTTC. This encodes CASSQEGGGFYEQFF. The complete variable domain, with remaining parts taken from reference TRBV14 and TRBJ2-1, reads EAGVTQFPSHSVIEKGQTVTLRCDPISGHDNLYWYRRVMGKEIKFLLHFVKESKQDESGMPNNRFLAERTGGTYSTLKVQPAELEDSGVYFCASSQEGGGFYEQFFGPGTRLTVL.

This clonotype has a count of ten or more. This rearrangement joins TRBV20-1 to TRBJ2-7, with 11 bases that match TRBD2. The V and J ends lost 0 bases and 5 bases, in that order; junction bases with no gene match: 15. This CDR3 contains 18 residues. Germline V gene data show CDR1 as DFQATT and CDR2 as SNEGSKA (reference sequence). Here the CDR3 reads CSARDRASGRLKSHEQYF. In DNA form, the CDR3 reads TGCAGTGCTAGAGATCGGGCTAGCGGGAGGCTCAAAAGCCACGAGCAGTACTTC.

There are many counts of this clonotype. The chain uses TRBV6-1 and TRBJ2-1, with D perhaps TRBD1 (6 bases). The CDR3 covers 16 residues. The germline V gene encodes CDR1 MNHNS and CDR2 SASEGT. V lost 2 bases and J lost 0, with 11 bases in between. The CDR3 loop reads CASSELGTYSYNEQFF. In nucleotides, the CDR3 is TGTGCCAGCAGTGAATTGGGGACATACTCCTACAATGAGCAGTTCTTC.

This clonotype was found a few times. The J gene is TRBJ2-7, the V gene TRBV20-1; 7 bases align to TRBD1. The CDR3 has 14 residues. CDR1 and CDR2 (germline): DFQATT, SNEGSKA (reference sequence). V dropped 8 bases and J dropped 2; count of bases not matched to a gene: 12. The CDR3 DNA follows: TGCAGTCCCCTGGGGGACAGAATAACCTACGAGCAGTACTTC. This codes for CSPLGDRITYEQYF.

The chain links TRBV10-1 to TRBJ1-1; D is possibly TRBD1 (6 bases). The V gene's germline CDR1 is WNHNN and CDR2 SYGVQD (reference sequence). Between the trimmed V and J ends, which lost 6 bases and 1 base, there was a span of 15 bases. There are 15 residues in the CDR3. The CDR3, as DNA: TGCGCCAGCAGCCGAACAGGGTTCCCGAACACTGAAGCTTTCTTT. This gives the protein CASSRTGFPNTEAFF.

There are a few counts of this clonotype. The chain links TRBV10-3 to TRBJ1-1; tentatively, D is TRBD1 (5 bases). Germline values: CDR1 ENHRY, CDR2 SYGVKD. Trimming removed 5 bases from V and 3 bases from J, with 13 bases in between. The CDR3 length is 14 residues. Here the CDR3 reads CAISPEPGHTEAFF. The CDR3 region has the DNA TGTGCCATCAGTCCGGAGCCAGGGCACACTGAAGCTTTCTTT.

This clonotype was seen more than once but under ten times. This chain uses TRBV19 with TRBJ2-7; 8 bases match TRBD1. Germline CDR1 LNHDA, CDR2 SQIVND (reference sequence). This CDR3 is built from 14 residues. After removal of 6 bases from V and 4 bases from J, the junction contained 8 bases not matched to a gene. The CDR3 region has the DNA TGTGCCAGTAGATTGGAGCAGGGGGCGTACGAGCAGTACTTC. This translates into CASRLEQGAYEQYF. The variable domain in full, with the rest retrieved from reference TRBV19 and TRBJ2-7, is DGGITQSPKYLFRKEGQNVTLSCEQNLNHDAMYWYRQDPGQGLRLIYYSQIVNDFQKGDIAEGYSVSREKKESFPLTVTSAQKNPTAFYLCASRLEQGAYEQYFGPGTRLTVT.

This clonotype was observed a handful of times. This sequence joins TRBV20-1 and TRBJ1-2; D is perhaps TRBD1 (6 bases). The CDR3 extends over 13 amino acids. V shed 5 bases and J shed 4 bases, with 14 bases lying between them. Germline CDR1 and CDR2: DFQATT and SNEGSKA (reference sequence). For the CDR3, the DNA is TGCAGTGCTCGTTTCGGACAGACCTATGGCTACACCTTC. Its protein product is CSARFGQTYGYTF.